A single sample gave rise to the 5 T cell receptor beta chains below, sequenced in a study of blood T cell repertoires in COVID-19 (TCRdb year 2020). Libraries came from the immunoSEQ multiplex PCR assay. Held by TCRdb, this immuneACCESS table contains in-frame sequences only and omits some clones. Under half of the omission traces to an unresolved V gene where checked; the cause of the rest is unknown. The sample contains 140,000 to 150,000 clones, over 65% of them found a single time. The leading ten clones occupy about 6% of the sample. The source material was PBMCs or T cells enriched from blood (not recorded which). The receptors here all came from a woman between 50 and 59 years old who had recovered from COVID-19.

The chain couples TRBV19 to TRBJ1-4; 8 positions agree with TRBD1. The trim removed 6 bases at V and 6 bases at J, leaving 6 bases unmatched. This CDR3 is built from 14 residues. Looked up from germline, CDR1 is LNHDA and CDR2 is SQIVND (reference sequence). For the CDR3, the DNA is TGTGCCAGTAGCCGGACAGGGTTTGATGAAAAACTGTTTTTT. Its translation is CASSRTGFDEKLFF.

V gene TRBV5-8 combines with J gene TRBJ1-3; D call uncertain. Germline assignment: CDR1 SGHTS and CDR2 YDEGEE. This CDR3 has 16 amino acids. V was trimmed by 1 base and J by 4 bases, leaving 15 bases between them. As DNA, the CDR3 is TGTGCCAGCAGCTTGAGAGGTTGGAGCGACGGAAACACCATATATTTT. It specifies CASSLRGWSDGNTIYF. The variable domain in full, with the rest retrieved from reference TRBV5-8 and TRBJ1-3, is EAGVTQSPTHLIKTRGQQATLRCSPISGHTSVYWYQQALGLGLQFLLWYDEGEERNRGNFPPRFSGRQFPNYSSELNVNALELEDSALYLCASSLRGWSDGNTIYFGEGSWLTVV.

This rearrangement joins TRBV11-3 to TRBJ2-5; 7 nucleotides align to TRBD2. The germline gives CDR1 SGHNT, CDR2 YENEEA. CDR3 size: 13 residues. V gave up 0 bases and J gave up 9 bases; unmatched junction bases: 4. This CDR3 reads CASSLDGSGAQYF. The DNA for the CDR3 is TGTGCCAGCAGCTTAGATGGCAGCGGGGCCCAGTACTTC.

This clone was counted only a few times. The chain couples TRBV5-6 to TRBJ1-2; D is unresolved. CDR3 length equals 11 residues. Trimming removed 0 bases from V and 6 bases from J, with 3 bases in between. CDR1 is SGHDT and CDR2 is YYEEEE in the germline V gene. Here the CDR3 DNA reads TGTGCCAGCAGCTTGGCCGATGGCTACACCTTC. This encodes CASSLADGYTF.

The J gene is TRBJ2-2, the V gene TRBV7-9; 11 positions match TRBD1. V was clipped by 6 bases and J by 9 bases; unmatched bases: 6. This CDR3 comprises 14 residues. The germline V gene encodes CDR1 SEHNR and CDR2 FQNEAQ (reference sequence). CDR3 region: CASSSGTGGRELFF. The CDR3 coding sequence is TGTGCCAGCAGTTCCGGGACAGGGGGTAGGGAGCTGTTTTTT.